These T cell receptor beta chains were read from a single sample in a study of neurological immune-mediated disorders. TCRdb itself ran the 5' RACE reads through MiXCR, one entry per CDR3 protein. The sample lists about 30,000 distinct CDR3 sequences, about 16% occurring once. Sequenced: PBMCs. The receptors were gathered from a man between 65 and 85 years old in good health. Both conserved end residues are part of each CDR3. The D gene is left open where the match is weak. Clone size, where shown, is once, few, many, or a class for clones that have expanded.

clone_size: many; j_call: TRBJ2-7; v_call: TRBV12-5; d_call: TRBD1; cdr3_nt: TGTGCTAGTGGTTCCTTGTGGACAGGGCTTGTAGACTACGAGCAGTACTTC; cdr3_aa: CASGSLWTGLVDYEQYF
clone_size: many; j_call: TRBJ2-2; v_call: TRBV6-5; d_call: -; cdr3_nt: TGTGCCAGCAGTTCTCCTCGACGACCTTTCGGGGAGCTGTTTTTT; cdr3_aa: CASSSPRRPFGELFF
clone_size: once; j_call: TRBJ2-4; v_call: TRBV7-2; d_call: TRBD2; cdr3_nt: TGTGCCAGCAGCTTAGAACTAGCGGGGGGCGGGCACATTCAGTACTTC; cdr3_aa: CASSLELAGGGHIQYF
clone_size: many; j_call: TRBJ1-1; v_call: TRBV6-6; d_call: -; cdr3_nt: TGTGCCAGCAGTCGAACAGAGAAAACTGAAGCTTTCTTT; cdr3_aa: CASSRTEKTEAFF
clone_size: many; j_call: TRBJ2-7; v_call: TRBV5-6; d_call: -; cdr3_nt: TGTGCCAGCAGCTCATGGGGCTACGAGCAGTACTTC; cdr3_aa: CASSSWGYEQYF
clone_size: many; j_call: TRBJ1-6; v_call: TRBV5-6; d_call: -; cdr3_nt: TGTGCCAGCAGCTTAACAGGTTTGGAGGCACCCCTCCACTTT; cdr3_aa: CASSLTGLEAPLHF
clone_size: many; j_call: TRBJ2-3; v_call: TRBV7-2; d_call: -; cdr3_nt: TGTGCCAGCAGCTTCCTGGAGGACCCTGGAGATACGCAGTATTTT; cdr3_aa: CASSFLEDPGDTQYF
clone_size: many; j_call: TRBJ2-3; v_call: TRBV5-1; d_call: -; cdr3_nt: TGCGCCAGCAGCTTGAGGTCAGATACGCAGTATTTT; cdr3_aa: CASSLRSDTQYF
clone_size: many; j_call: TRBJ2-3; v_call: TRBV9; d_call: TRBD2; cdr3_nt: TGTGCCACCACGAGCGGGGACAGCACAGATACGCAGTATTTT; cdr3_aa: CATTSGDSTDTQYF
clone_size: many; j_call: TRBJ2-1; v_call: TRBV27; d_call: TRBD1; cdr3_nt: TGTGCCAGCAAGTCCGGGACAGGGGTCATCGCTTACAATGAGCAGTTCTTC; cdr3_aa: CASKSGTGVIAYNEQFF
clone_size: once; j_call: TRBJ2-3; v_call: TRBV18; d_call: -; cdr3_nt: TGTGCCAGCTCACCAGGAAGGGGCACAGATACGCAGTATTTT; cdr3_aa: CASSPGRGTDTQYF
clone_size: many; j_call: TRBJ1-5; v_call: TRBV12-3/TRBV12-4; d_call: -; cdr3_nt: TGTGCCAGCAGCTCGGGACTGAGCAATCAGCCCCAGCATTTT; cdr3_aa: CASSSGLSNQPQHF
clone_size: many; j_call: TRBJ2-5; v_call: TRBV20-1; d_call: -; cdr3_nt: TGCAGTGCACCGGGATACCAAGAGACCCAGTACTTC; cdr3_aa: CSAPGYQETQYF
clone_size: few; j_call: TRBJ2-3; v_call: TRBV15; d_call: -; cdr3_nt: TGTGCCACCAGCAGAGCCCCCGGGGGAAGCACAGATACGCAGTATTTT; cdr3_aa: CATSRAPGGSTDTQYF
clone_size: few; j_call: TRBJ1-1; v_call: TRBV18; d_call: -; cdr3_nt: TGTGCCAGCTCACCAATTGAGGGAACTGAAGCTTTCTTT; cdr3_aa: CASSPIEGTEAFF
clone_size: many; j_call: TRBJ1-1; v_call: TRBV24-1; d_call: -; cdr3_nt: TGTGCCACCAGAGGAGGGAACACTGAAGCTTTCTTT; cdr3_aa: CATRGGNTEAFF
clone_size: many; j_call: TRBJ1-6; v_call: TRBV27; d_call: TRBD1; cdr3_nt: TGTGCCAGCAGCGACAGGGGGCGAGTTGGTAATTCACCCCTCCACTTT; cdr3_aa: CASSDRGRVGNSPLHF
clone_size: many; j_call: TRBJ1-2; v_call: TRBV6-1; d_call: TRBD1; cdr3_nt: TGTGCCAGCAGGGCCGGACAGGGCTATGGCTACACCTTC; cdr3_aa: CASRAGQGYGYTF
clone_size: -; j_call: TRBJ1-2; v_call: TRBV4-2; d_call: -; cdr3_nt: TGTGCCAGCAGCCAAGGGCAGGGTCCCTATGGCTACACCTTC; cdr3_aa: CASSQGQGPYGYTF
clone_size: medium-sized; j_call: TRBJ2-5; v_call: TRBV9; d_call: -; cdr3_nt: TGTGCCAGCAGCGTAGGGGCGGAAGAGACCCAGTACTTC; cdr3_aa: CASSVGAEETQYF
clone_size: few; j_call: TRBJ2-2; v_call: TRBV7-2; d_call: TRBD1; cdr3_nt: TGTGCCAGCAGTCGGGGACAGCCCGGGGAGCTGTTTTTT; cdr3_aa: CASSRGQPGELFF
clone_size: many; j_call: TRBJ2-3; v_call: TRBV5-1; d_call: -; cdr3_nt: TGCGCCAGCAGCTTGTCGGGGGTGGCAGATACGCAGTATTTT; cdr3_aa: CASSLSGVADTQYF
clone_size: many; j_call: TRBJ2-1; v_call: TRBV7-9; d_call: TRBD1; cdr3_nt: TGTGCCAGCAGCTTTCGGGACAGGCCCTACAATGAGCAGTTCTTC; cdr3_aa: CASSFRDRPYNEQFF
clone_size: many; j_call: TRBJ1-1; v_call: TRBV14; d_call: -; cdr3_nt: TGTGCCAGCAGCTCCCAGATACGCGGCACTGAAGCTTTCTTT; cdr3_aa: CASSSQIRGTEAFF
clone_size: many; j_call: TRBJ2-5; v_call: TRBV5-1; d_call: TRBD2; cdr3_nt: TGCGCCAGCAGCAAGACTAGCGGGGGGGCCGGAGAGACCCAGTACTTC; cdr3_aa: CASSKTSGGAGETQYF
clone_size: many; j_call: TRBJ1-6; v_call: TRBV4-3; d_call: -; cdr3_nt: TGCGCCAGCAGCCAAGATAACGTTGGAAGCTCCTATAATTCACCCCTCCACTTT; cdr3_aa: CASSQDNVGSSYNSPLHF
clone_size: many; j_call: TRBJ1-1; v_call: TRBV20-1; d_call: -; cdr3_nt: TGCAGTGCTAGATGGGGCAGAGGGACTGAAGCTTTCTTT; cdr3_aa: CSARWGRGTEAFF
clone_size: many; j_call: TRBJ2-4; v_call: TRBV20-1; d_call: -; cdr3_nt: TGCAGTGCTGGGGGGCGTCCGGGGAGGGCCAAAAACATTCAGTACTTC; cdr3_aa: CSAGGRPGRAKNIQYF
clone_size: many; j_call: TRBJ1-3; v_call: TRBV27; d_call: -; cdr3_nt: TGTGCCAGCAGTCCATATACAGGGTTCAATGGAAACACCATATATTTT; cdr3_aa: CASSPYTGFNGNTIYF
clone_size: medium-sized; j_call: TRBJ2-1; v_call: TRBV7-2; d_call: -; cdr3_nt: TGTGCCAGCAGCTTAGCGGGGGCCTACAATGAGCAGTTCTTC; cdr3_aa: CASSLAGAYNEQFF
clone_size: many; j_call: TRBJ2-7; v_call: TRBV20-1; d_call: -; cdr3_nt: TGCAGTGCCTTAAGGAGGGCCTACGAGCAGTACTTC; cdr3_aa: CSALRRAYEQYF
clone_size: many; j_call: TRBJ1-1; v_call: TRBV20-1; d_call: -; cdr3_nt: TGCAGTGCTAGAGCTCCCGGGTGGATGATCCACACTGAAGCTTTCTTT; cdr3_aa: CSARAPGWMIHTEAFF
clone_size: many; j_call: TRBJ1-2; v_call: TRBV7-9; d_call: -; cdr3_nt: TGTGCCAGCAGCTCATACGGGGGTGATAACTATGGCTACACCTTC; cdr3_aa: CASSSYGGDNYGYTF
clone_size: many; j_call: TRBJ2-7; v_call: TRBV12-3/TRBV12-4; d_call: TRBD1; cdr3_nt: TGTGCCAGCAGTAGGGGGCTACACTCCTACGAGCAGTACTTC; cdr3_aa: CASSRGLHSYEQYF
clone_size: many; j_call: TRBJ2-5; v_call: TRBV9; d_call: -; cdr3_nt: TGTGCCAGCAGCCTCCGGGGGGAGACCCAGTACTTC; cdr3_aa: CASSLRGETQYF
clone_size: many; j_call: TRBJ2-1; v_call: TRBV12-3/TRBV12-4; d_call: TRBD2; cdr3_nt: TGTGCCAGCACCCCCCGGGGACTAGGTCCCTACAATGAGCAGTTCTTC; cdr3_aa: CASTPRGLGPYNEQFF
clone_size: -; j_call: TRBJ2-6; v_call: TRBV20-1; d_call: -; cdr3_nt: TGCAGTGCTAGCGGGGGGGCCAACGTCCTGACTTTC; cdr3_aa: CSASGGANVLTF
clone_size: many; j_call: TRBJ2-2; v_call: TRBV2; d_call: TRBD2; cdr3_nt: TGTGCCAGCAGTGAAGGAGCGGGGGGGAACACCGGGGAGCTGTTTTTT; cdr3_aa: CASSEGAGGNTGELFF
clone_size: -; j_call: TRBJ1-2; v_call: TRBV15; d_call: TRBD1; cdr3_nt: TGTGCCACCAGCCTCAGGGACAGGCGCAACTATGGCTACACCTTC; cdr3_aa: CATSLRDRRNYGYTF
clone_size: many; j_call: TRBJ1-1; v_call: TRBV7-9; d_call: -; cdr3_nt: TGTGCCAGCAGCTTAGAGGGGTCCGGGGGCACTGAAGCTTTCTTT; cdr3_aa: CASSLEGSGGTEAFF
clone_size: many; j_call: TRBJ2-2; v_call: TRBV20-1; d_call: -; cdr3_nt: TGCAGTGCTCCCAACCATGGGGAGGAGGGGACCGGGGAGCTGTTTTTT; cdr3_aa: CSAPNHGEEGTGELFF
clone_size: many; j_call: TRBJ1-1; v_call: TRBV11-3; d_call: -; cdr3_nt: TGTGCCAGCAGCTTAGAAGGGGGAGACACTGAAGCTTTCTTT; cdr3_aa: CASSLEGGDTEAFF